The following is a TCR beta chain sequence with its context. This clonotype was observed a handful of times. Its antigen specificity is not known. Base quality data are lacking; no much larger clone is found one base away. This entry comes from a study of blood T cells in healthy people across ages (dated by TCRdb to about 2015). Context from the whole study: In model experiments, roughly one uniquely barcoded TCR beta cDNA molecule per two T cells was captured by template switching. The study measured age-related changes in TCR beta repertoire diversity using deep sequencing normalized with unique cDNA molecular identifiers. The donors were split into four age groups: young (average around 15 years), middle-aged (39), aged (about 62) and long-lived (roughly 77). To avoid experimental bias, donors of different ages were randomly spread across the sequencing lanes. Using the same blood draw, the study looked at two additional independent replicas of 1 million unique cDNA reads for two donors, one aged 18 to 30 and the other aged 80 or older. Overall study results and their limits: Total diversity estimates from one million sequenced T cells were considered lower bounds and underestimates. Observed TCR beta diversity correlated strongly with the percentage of naive T cells measured by flow cytometry. Because donor CMV infection status was unknown, age-related changes in expanded clonotypes were potentially confounded. Compared with the aged group, more naive CD4+ T cells, fewer expanded clones and increased TCR diversity were shown by the long-lived group, suggesting age selection. Observed TCR beta diversity per million T cells fell roughly linearly with age, and a significant reduction was already apparent by age about 36. Bulk unsorted PBMC profiling prevented conclusive comparison of naive and antigen-experienced compartments.

Libraries were built with 5' RACE. Instrument used: Illumina HiSeq 2500. A second about 7 to 12 cycle PCR used a sample-barcoded 5' primer and a J-beta primer mix. A unique molecular identifier was introduced onto each TCR beta cDNA molecule by a template-switch 5' adaptor carrying 12 random nucleotides. Each sample yielded at least 2.5 million CDR3-containing paired-end reads. First-strand cDNA synthesis was performed from all RNA using the Mint cDNA synthesis kit, with priming by a TRBC-specific oligonucleotide. All cDNA was treated with uracil-DNA glycosylase and then went through a first 18-cycle PCR with the universal primers M1SS and BC2_uni_R. In the paper's pipeline: Normalization of each sample was performed by random selection of 1 million high-quality reads, each carrying a distinct molecular identifier. Reads with shared molecular identifiers were discarded instead of being binned into consensus sequences. MiTCR, run with a Q25 quality threshold and the strictest error-elimination algorithm, handled CDR3 identification, clonotype clustering and error correction. A nonparametric unseen species model with Euler transformation was used to estimate a lower bound on total TCR beta diversity. TCRdb applied fastp at Q25 and MiXCR to the public reads, then kept only in-frame beta chains. Each entry merges the rows of one CDR3 protein and shows their most common DNA and genes. TCRdb's processing, not the authors', yielded these V and J calls. The table for this sample lists some 730,000 distinct CDR3 sequences; approximately 21% of them were counted only once. Clones ranked in the top ten supply roughly 22% of the sample.

CDR1 and CDR2 are read off the germline V gene as SQVTM and ANQGSEA. There are 10 amino acids in the CDR3, from cysteine to phenylalanine inclusive. Just the 30-base CDR3 DNA is kept, in frame starting at base 1. Systemically healthy Caucasian individuals from Russia, some 36 in total and aged about 6 to 95 years, were included as donors. Around 9.8 milliliters of peripheral blood were collected from each donor into EDTA-treated Vacutainer tubes. Ficoll-Paque density-gradient centrifugation was used to isolate PBMCs, with at least 6.5 million per sample. Total RNA was extracted from PBMCs with Trizol reagent, with at least 6 micrograms obtained per sample. For every donor, flow cytometry on a PBMC aliquot measured the percentage of naive CD45RAhigh/CD27high T cells.

Recombination connected TRBV29-1 to TRBJ2-5, with the D gene uncertain. The J call may be incorrect, as the DNA end agrees better with TRBJ2-1. Sample: blood. The receptor was isolated from a man in his 70s in good health. The DNA sequence follows: TGCAGCGGCTCTTTAAATGAGCAGTTCTTC. This is translated as CSGSLNEQFF.